This T cell receptor beta chain was sequenced in a study of cytomegalovirus exposure and HLA in healthy donors. This CDR3 has 13 residues. Between the trimmed V and J ends, which lost 3 bases and 5 bases, there was a span of 8 bases. Per germline, CDR1 MDHEN and CDR2 SYDVKM. The PCR contained 60 Vbeta and 13 Jbeta primers. Using immunoSEQ multiplex PCR, the repertoire was profiled, and TCRdb retains in-frame clones only, with some absent. The sample records over 150,000 clones, over 80% being singletons. The receptor was derived from a man aged 45-65 years in good health and CMV-seronegative. The sample was PBMCs. The V and J genes are TRBV28 and TRBJ2-1, with D perhaps TRBD2 (6 bases). The CDR3 loop reads CASSLGLHNEQFF. Written as DNA, the CDR3 is TGTGCCAGCAGTTTGGGACTGCACAATGAGCAGTTCTTC.